The rows below give T cell receptor beta chains drawn from one sample of a study of T-cell reconstitution after alpha-beta-depleted transplantation in children. Via MiXCR, TCRdb re-called the PCR reads, giving one row per CDR3 protein. The sample records some 460,000 distinct CDR3 sequences, roughly 16% being singletons. Sequencing used PBMCs, mostly from graft donor cells, obtained 360 days after TCRalphabeta/CD19-depleted stem cell transplant. All receptors come from a boy under two years old who had a stem cell transplant for Wiskott-Aldrich syndrome, so the T cells may come from the graft donor. Each CDR3 is given with its conserved first and last residue. D genes are given only for firm matches. A row's size may be missing; if present it is once, few, many or a size class.

>TRBD2|few|TRBV5-1|TRBJ2-1
TGCGCCAGCAGCTTATTTCGGGGGGGCAATGAGCAGTTCTTC
CASSLFRGGNEQFF
>-|-|TRBV7-9|TRBJ2-1
TGTGCCAGCAGCTCCCGATCGGATGAGCAGTTCTTC
CASSSRSDEQFF
>-|-|TRBV6-5|TRBJ2-7
TGTGCCAGCAGTTCCAGCACAGGGATCCCATACGAGCAGTACTTC
CASSSSTGIPYEQYF
>-|-|TRBV7-9|TRBJ2-7
TGTGCCAGCACCGCTAGCACCTACGAGCAGTACTTC
CASTASTYEQYF
>TRBD2|few|TRBV6-6|TRBJ2-7
TGTGCCAGCACAGGCGGGAGCTCCTACGAGCAGTACTTC
CASTGGSSYEQYF
>TRBD2|-|TRBV6-4|TRBJ2-3
TGTGCCAGCAGTGACGTAGCGGGAGTAGGCACAGATACGCAGTATTTT
CASSDVAGVGTDTQYF
>-|-|TRBV28|TRBJ2-2
TGTGCCAGCAGTTTGAGGTACTGGGGCGGGGCGAACACCGGGGAGCTGTTTTTT
CASSLRYWGGANTGELFF
>TRBD1|few|TRBV10-3|TRBJ1-6
TGTGCCATCAGTTTCGGACAGGGACTCACACCCCTCCACTTT
CAISFGQGLTPLHF
>TRBD1|-|TRBV10-3|TRBJ2-2
TGTGCCATCAGTGGTTTTACAGGGGCCGGGGAGCTGTTTTTT
CAISGFTGAGELFF
>TRBD2|-|TRBV12-3/TRBV12-4|TRBJ2-1
TGTGCCAGCAGTCCGAGGGGTAGCGGGAGTTTAGTATCCTACAATGAGCAGTTCTTC
CASSPRGSGSLVSYNEQFF
>TRBD1|few|TRBV10-3|TRBJ2-2
TGTGCCATCAGTCGACAGGGTAGGGGGGAGCTGTTTTTT
CAISRQGRGELFF
>TRBD1|few|TRBV12-3/TRBV12-4|TRBJ2-4
TGTGCCAGCAGTTTGGCGCCACGGAAGGGGGCTAAAAACATTCAGTACTTC
CASSLAPRKGAKNIQYF
>-|many|TRBV4-1|TRBJ1-2
TGCGCCAGCAGCCAAGGAGACAGAGCCGGGTATGGCTACACCTTC
CASSQGDRAGYGYTF
>-|once|TRBV12-3/TRBV12-4|TRBJ1-5
TGTGCCAGCAGTTCCCCATCAGGCGGCAATCAGCCCCAGCATTTT
CASSSPSGGNQPQHF
>-|-|TRBV6-2/TRBV6-3|TRBJ2-1
TGTGCCAGCAGTCGACTAGGTGGGGAGCAGTTCTTC
CASSRLGGEQFF
>-|-|TRBV3-1|TRBJ2-5
TGTGCCAGCAGCCAAGTACTGGAGAGCCAAGAGACCCAGTACTTC
CASSQVLESQETQYF
>-|few|TRBV7-2|TRBJ1-3
TGTGCCAGCAGCTTTTTTTCCGGAAACACCATATATTTT
CASSFFSGNTIYF
>-|-|TRBV7-2|TRBJ2-7
TGTGCCAGCAGCTTAGTGGGGGACTCCTCCTACGAGCAGTACTTC
CASSLVGDSSYEQYF
>TRBD2|-|TRBV20-1|TRBJ2-1
TGCAGTGCTAGAGATGGACTAGCGGGATACAATGAGCAGTTCTTC
CSARDGLAGYNEQFF
>TRBD2|few|TRBV12-3/TRBV12-4|TRBJ2-1
TGTGCCAGCAGTTTCCCTGGGACTAGACTCAACGGCAGTGAGCAGTTCTTC
CASSFPGTRLNGSEQFF
>TRBD2|-|TRBV7-6|TRBJ2-5
TGTGCCAGCAGCTTATTAGCGGGAGGGCCCCGAGAGACCCAGTACTTC
CASSLLAGGPRETQYF
>-|-|TRBV21-1|TRBJ2-1
TGTGCCAGCAGTCGCAGGGACAGGGAGGCCTCAGCTGGTTATAGGGCCTACAATGAGCAGTTCTTC
CASSRRDREASAGYRAYNEQFF
>-|many|TRBV12-3/TRBV12-4|TRBJ2-5
TGCGCCAGCGGAGAAGAGACCCAGTACTTC
CASGEETQYF
>TRBD2|few|TRBV12-3/TRBV12-4|TRBJ2-3
TGTGCCAGCTCCCTAAGGCGGGGGGATACGCAGTATTTT
CASSLRRGDTQYF
>-|-|TRBV5-1|TRBJ2-7
TGCGCCAGCAGCTACAATCAGGTAGACTACGAGCAGAACTTC
CASSYNQVDYEQNF
>TRBD1|few|TRBV9|TRBJ1-4
TGTGCCAGCAGCGCCCAACAGGGGCGGGGTGAAAAACTGTTTTTT
CASSAQQGRGEKLFF
>TRBD1|few|TRBV7-7|TRBJ2-5
TGTGCCAGCAGCTCTTCGGGACAGGGAGAGACCCAGTACTTC
CASSSSGQGETQYF
>TRBD1|-|TRBV29-1|TRBJ1-2
TGCAGCGTCGTCTCCCCCGGGACAGGGGATCATGGCTACACCTTC
CSVVSPGTGDHGYTF
>TRBD2|-|TRBV4-3|TRBJ2-1
TGCGCCAGCAGCCGAGGGCGGCTAGCGGGAGGCCCTAGCTCCTACAATGAGCAGTTCTTC
CASSRGRLAGGPSSYNEQFF
>TRBD1|-|TRBV28|TRBJ2-7
TGTGCCAGCAGCCTCGCGACAGGGGTGTACGAGCAGTACTTC
CASSLATGVYEQYF
>TRBD1|few|TRBV7-9|TRBJ2-7
TGTGCCAGCAGCCTTAGGGGGCGACCCTACGAGCAGTACTTC
CASSLRGRPYEQYF